This T cell receptor beta chain emerged from a study of shared clonotypes between healthy human individuals. Across the study: Per donor, CD8 memory used one plate, CD8 naive used two, CD4 memory used three and CD4 naive used three.

Study conclusions and caveats: Non-shared clonotypes had lower generation probabilities than clonotypes shared by all four sorted-subset donors.

Here immunoSEQ multiplex PCR was the method, and the copy in TCRdb shows in-frame clones only, minus some. The sample consists of approximately 110,000 clones, about two thirds of them appearing once. Of note for this clone: The antigen is undetermined.

The sequenced sample was memory CD8+ T cells sorted from blood. Subset indicated: CD45RO+ cells pooled with CCR7-negative TemRA cells. This clonotype was obtained from a woman in her 30s in good health.

In DNA, the CDR3 is TGTGCCAGCAGCTCTTCAAGTTCCACTGAAGCTTTCTTT. It codes for CASSSSSSTEAFF. The chain combines TRBV7-6 with TRBJ1-1; no firm D call. V lost 4 bases, J lost 4 bases, and 10 bases lay in between. The CDR3 is 13 amino acids. Per germline, CDR1 SGHVS and CDR2 FNYEAQ.